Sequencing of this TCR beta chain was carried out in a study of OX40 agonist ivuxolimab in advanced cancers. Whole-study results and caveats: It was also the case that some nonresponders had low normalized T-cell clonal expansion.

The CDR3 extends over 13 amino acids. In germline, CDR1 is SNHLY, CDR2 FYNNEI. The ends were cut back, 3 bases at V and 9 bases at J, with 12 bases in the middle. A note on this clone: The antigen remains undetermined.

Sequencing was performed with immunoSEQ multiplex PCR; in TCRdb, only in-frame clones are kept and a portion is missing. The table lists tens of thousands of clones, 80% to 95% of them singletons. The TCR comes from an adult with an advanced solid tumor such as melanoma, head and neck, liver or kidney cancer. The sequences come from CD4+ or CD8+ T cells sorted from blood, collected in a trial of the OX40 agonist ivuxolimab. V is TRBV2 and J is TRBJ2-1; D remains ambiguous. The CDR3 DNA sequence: TGTGCCAGCAGTGATCGGCGGTTAGGTGAGCAGTTCTTC. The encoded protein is CASSDRRLGEQFF.